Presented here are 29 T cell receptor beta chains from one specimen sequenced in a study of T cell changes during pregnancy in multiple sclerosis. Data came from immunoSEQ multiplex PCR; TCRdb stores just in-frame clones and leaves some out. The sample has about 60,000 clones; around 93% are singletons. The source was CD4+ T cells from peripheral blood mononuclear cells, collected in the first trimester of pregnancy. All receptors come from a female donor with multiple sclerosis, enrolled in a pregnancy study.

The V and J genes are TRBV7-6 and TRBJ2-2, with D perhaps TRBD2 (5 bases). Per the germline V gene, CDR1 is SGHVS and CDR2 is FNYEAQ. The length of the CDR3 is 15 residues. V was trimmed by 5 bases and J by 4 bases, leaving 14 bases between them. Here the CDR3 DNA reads TGTGCCAGCAGCGCCGAGACCAGCGGCACCGGGGAGCTGTTTTTT. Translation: CASSAETSGTGELFF.

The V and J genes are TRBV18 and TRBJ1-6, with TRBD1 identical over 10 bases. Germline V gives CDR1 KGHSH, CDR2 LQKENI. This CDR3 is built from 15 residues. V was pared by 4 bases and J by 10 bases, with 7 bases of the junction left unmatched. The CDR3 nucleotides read TGTGCCAGCTCACTGTCTAGGGACAGGGGATCACCCCTCCACTTT. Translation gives CASSLSRDRGSPLHF.

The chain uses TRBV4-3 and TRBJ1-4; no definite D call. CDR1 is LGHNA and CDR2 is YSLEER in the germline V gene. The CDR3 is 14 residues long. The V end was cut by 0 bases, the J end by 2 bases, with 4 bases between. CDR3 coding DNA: TGCGCCAGCAGCCAAGACGTCACTAATGAAAAACTGTTTTTT. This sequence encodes CASSQDVTNEKLFF.

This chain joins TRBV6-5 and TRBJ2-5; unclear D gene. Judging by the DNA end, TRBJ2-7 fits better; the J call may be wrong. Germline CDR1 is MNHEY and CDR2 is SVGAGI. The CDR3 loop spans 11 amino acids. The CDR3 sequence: CASSTFYEQYF. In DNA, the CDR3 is TGTGCCAGCAGCACCTTTTACGAGCAGTACTTC.

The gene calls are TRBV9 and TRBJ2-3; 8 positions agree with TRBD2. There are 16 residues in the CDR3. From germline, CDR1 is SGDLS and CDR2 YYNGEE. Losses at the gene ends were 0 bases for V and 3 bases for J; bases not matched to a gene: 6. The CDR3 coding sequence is TGTGCCAGCAGCGTAGCGGGGACTAGGGGGACAGATACGCAGTATTTT. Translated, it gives CASSVAGTRGTDTQYF.

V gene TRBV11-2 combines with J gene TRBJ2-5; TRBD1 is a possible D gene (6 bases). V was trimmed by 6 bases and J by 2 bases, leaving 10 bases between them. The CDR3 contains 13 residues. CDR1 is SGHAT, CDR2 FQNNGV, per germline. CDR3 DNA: TGTGCCAGCAGTTTGGGACATCAAGAGACCCAGTACTTC. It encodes CASSLGHQETQYF.

The CDR3 loop reads CASRPTGNTEAFF. CDR3 coding DNA: TGTGCCAGCAGACCGACAGGGAACACTGAAGCTTTCTTT. The chain combines TRBV27 with TRBJ1-1; maybe TRBD1 (6 bases). V was trimmed by 6 bases and J by 1 base, leaving 9 bases between them. The V gene's germline CDR1 is MNHEY and CDR2 SMNVEV (reference sequence). The CDR3 runs to 13 residues.

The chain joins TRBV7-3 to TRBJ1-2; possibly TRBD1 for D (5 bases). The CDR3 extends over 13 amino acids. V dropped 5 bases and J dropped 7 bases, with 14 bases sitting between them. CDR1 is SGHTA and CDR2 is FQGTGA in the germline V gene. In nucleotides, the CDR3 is TGTGCCAGCAGCACCATCCGGGACTTTGGCTACACCTTC. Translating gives CASSTIRDFGYTF.

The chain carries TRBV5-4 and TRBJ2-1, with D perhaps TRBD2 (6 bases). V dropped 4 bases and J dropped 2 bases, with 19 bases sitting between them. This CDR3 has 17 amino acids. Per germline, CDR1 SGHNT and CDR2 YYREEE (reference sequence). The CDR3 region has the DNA TGTGCCAGCAGCCCACCCGTCTTAGCGGACCCCTACAATGAGCAGTTCTTC. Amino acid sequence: CASSPPVLADPYNEQFF.

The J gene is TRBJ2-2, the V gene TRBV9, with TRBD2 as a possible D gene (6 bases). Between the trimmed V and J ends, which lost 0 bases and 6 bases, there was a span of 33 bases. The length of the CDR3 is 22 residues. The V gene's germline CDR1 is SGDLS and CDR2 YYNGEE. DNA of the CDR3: TGTGCCAGCAGCGTAGTACCTTGGACTACCGATCACATGGGAGATTGGGCCGGGGAGCTGTTTTTT. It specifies CASSVVPWTTDHMGDWAGELFF.

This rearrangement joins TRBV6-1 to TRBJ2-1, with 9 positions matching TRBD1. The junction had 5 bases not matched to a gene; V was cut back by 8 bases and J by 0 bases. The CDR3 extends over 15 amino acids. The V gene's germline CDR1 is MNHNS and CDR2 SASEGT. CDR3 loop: CASCRDRVSYNEQFF. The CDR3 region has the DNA TGTGCCAGCTGCCGGGACAGGGTCTCCTACAATGAGCAGTTCTTC.

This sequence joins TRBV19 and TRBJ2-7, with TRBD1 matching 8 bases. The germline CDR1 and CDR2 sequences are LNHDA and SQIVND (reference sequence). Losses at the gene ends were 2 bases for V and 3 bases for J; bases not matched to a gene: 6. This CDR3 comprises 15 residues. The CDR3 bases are TGTGCCAGTAGTATAATGCAGGGGGCGAGCTACGAGCAGTACTTC. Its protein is CASSIMQGASYEQYF.

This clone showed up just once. The CDR3 DNA reads TGTGCCACCAGCAGAGATTGGGGGGACGGGGCGGGTGAGCAGTTCTTC. This gives the protein CATSRDWGDGAGEQFF. The chain employs TRBV15 and TRBJ2-1; maybe TRBD2 (6 bases). Germline CDR1 is LNHNV and CDR2 is YYDKDF (reference sequence). The CDR3 is made up of 16 amino acids. V lost 0 bases and J lost 9, with 18 bases in between.

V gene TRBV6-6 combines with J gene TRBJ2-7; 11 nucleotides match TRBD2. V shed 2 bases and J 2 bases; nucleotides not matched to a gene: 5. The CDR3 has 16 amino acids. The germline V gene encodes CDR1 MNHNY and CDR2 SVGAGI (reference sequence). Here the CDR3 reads CASSYGGTSGTYEQYF. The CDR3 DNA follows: TGTGCCAGCAGTTACGGCGGGACTAGCGGTACCTACGAGCAGTACTTC.

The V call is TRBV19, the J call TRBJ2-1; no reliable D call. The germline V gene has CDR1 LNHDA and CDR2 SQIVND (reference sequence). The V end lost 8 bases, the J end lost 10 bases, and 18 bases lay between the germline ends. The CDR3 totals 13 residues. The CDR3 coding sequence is TGTGCCAGTCGACCCCCGGAAGGCAGGGAGCAGTTCTTC. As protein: CASRPPEGREQFF.

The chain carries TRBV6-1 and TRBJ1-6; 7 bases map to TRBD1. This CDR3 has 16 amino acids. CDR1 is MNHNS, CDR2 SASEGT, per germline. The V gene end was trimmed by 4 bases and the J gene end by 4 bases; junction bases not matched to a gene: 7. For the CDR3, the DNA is TGTGCCAGCAGTGCACAGGGGCCGAGGTATAATTCACCCCTCCACTTT. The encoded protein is CASSAQGPRYNSPLHF.

This CDR3 is CASSEAGGSNQPQHF. The CDR3 bases are TGTGCCAGCAGTGAAGCAGGGGGATCCAATCAGCCCCAGCATTTT. The chain links TRBV6-1 to TRBJ1-5; TRBD1 might be the D (6 bases). CDR1 and CDR2 from the germline V gene are MNHNS and SASEGT. This CDR3 is built from 15 residues. V lost 0 bases to trimming and J lost 3 bases, with 9 bases between them.

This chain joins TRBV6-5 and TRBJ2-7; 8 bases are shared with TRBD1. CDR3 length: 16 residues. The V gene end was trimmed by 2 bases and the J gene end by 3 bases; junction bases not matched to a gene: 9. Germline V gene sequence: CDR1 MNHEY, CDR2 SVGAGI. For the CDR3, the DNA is TGTGCCAGCAGTTACCGCGGGACAGGTTATTTCTACGAGCAGTACTTC. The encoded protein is CASSYRGTGYFYEQYF.

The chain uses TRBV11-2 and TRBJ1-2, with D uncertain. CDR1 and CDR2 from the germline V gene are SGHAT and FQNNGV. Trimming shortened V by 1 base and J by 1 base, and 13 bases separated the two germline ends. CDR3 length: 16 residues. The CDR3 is CASSLGRGPDNYGYTF. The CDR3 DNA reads TGTGCCAGCAGCTTAGGACGGGGTCCTGATAACTATGGCTACACCTTC.

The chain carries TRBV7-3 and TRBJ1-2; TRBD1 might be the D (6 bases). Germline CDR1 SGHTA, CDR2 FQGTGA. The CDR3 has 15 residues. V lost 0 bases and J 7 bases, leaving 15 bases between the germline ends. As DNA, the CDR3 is TGTGCCAGCAGCTTAACGGGGCAGGGGAATGGTGGCTACACCTTC. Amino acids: CASSLTGQGNGGYTF.

The CDR3 bases are TGTGCCAGCAGTTACGGGCAGGGAATCAAAGCTTTCTTT. It codes for CASSYGQGIKAFF. This chain links TRBV6-5 with TRBJ1-1, with D possibly being TRBD1 (5 bases). Germline V gene lookup returns CDR1 MNHEY and CDR2 SVGAGI. The CDR3 is made up of 13 amino acids. V dropped 2 bases and J dropped 9 bases, with 13 bases sitting between them.

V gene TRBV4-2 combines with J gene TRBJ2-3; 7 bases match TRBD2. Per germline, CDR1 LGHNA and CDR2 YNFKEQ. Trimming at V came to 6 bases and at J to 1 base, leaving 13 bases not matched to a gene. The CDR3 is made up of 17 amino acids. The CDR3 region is CASRLGIEGGGTDTQYF. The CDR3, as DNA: TGTGCCAGCAGACTCGGTATAGAGGGAGGGGGCACAGATACGCAGTATTTT.

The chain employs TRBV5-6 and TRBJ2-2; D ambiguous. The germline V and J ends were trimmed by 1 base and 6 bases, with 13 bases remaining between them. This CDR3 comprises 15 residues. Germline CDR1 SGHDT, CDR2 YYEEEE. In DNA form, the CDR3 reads TGTGCCAGCAGCTTGCAGGTACCATTCCCCGGGGAGCTGTTTTTT. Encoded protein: CASSLQVPFPGELFF. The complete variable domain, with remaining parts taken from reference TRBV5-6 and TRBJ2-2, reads DAGVTQSPTHLIKTRGQQVTLRCSPKSGHDTVSWYQQALGQGPQFIFQYYEEEERQRGNFPDRFSGHQFPNYSSELNVNALLLGDSALYLCASSLQVPFPGELFFGEGSRLTVL.

CDR3 in amino acids: CSVVGAGATIYEQFF. CDR3 sequence (DNA): TGCAGCGTTGTAGGGGCGGGGGCGACGATCTATGAGCAGTTCTTC. The chain links TRBV29-1 to TRBJ2-1; a weak D match, TRBD2 (7 bases). V lost 4 bases and J lost 8, with 21 bases in between. From germline, CDR1 is SQVTM and CDR2 ANQGSEA. This CDR3 is built from 15 residues.

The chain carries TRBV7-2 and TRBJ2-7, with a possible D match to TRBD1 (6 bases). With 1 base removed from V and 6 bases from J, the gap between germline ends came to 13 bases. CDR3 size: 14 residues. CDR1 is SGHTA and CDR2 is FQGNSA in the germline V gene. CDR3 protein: CASSLETGVGEQYF. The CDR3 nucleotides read TGTGCCAGCAGCTTAGAGACAGGAGTTGGCGAGCAGTACTTC.

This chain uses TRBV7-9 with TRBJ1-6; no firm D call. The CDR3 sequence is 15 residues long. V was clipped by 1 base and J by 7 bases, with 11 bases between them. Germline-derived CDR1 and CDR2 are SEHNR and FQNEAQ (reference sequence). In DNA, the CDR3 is TGTGCCAGCAGCTTAGTAGTGGGCAGGAATTCACCCCTCCACTTT. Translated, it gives CASSLVVGRNSPLHF. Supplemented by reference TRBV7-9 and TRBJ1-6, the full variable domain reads DTGVSQNPRHKITKRGQNVTFRCDPISEHNRLYWYRQTLGQGPEFLTYFQNEAQLEKSRLLSDRFSAERPKGSFSTLEIQRTEQGDSAMYLCASSLVVGRNSPLHFGNGTRLTVT.

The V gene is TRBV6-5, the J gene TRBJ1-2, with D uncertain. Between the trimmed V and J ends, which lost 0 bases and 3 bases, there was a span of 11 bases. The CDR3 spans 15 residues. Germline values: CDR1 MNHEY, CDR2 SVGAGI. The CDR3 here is CASSYSSVGHYGYTF. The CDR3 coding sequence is TGTGCCAGCAGTTACTCGTCAGTGGGCCACTATGGCTACACCTTC.

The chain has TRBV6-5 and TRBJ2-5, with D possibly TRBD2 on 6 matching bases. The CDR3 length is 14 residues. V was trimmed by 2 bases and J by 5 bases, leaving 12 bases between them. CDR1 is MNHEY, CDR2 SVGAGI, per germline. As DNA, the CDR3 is TGTGCCAGCAGTTACCGAGGGGAGGTGGAGACCCAGTACTTC. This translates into CASSYRGEVETQYF.

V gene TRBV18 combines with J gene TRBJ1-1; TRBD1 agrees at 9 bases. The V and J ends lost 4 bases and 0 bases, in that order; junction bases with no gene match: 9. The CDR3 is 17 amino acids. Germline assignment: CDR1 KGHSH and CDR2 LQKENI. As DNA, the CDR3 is TGTGCCAGCTCACTACAGGGGGCAGGTAAGGTGAACACTGAAGCTTTCTTT. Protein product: CASSLQGAGKVNTEAFF. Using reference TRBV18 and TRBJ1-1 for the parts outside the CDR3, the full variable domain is NAGVMQNPRHLVRRRGQEARLRCSPMKGHSHVYWYRQLPEEGLKFMVYLQKENIIDESGMPKERFSAEFPKEGPSILRIQQVVRGDSAAYFCASSLQGAGKVNTEAFFGQGTRLTVV.